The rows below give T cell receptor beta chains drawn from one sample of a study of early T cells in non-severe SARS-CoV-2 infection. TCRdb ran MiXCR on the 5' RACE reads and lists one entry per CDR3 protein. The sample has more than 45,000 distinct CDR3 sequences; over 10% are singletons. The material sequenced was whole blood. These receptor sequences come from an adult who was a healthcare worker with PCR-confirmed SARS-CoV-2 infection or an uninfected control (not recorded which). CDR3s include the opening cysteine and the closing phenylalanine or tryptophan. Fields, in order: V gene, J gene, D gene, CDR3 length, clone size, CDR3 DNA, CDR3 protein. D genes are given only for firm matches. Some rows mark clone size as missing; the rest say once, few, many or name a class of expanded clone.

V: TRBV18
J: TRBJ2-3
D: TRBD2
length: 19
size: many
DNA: TGTGCCAGCTCAAACAGGGATGCTCCTAGCGGGACTAGCACAGATACGCAGTATTTT
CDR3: CASSNRDAPSGTSTDTQYF

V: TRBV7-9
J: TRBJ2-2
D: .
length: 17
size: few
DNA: TGTGCCAGCAGCTTACGTAGACCGTCGTGGAACACCGGGGAGCTGTTTTTT
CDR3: CASSLRRPSWNTGELFF

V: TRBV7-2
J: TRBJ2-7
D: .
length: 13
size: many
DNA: TGTGCCAGCAGCTTGCGGCTTACCTACGAGCAGTACTTC
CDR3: CASSLRLTYEQYF

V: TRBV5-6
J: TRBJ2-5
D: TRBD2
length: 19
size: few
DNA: TGTGCCAGCAGCCCAGAATGGGGACTAGCGGGGGTCCCGCACGAGACCCAGTACTTC
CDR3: CASSPEWGLAGVPHETQYF

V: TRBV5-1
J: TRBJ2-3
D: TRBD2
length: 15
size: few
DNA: TGCGCCAGCAGCCCCGGGACTAGCGTCGTAGATACGCAGTATTTT
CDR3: CASSPGTSVVDTQYF

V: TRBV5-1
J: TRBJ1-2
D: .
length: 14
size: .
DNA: TGCGCCAGCAGCCCAATGGACGGGAACTATGGCTACACCTTC
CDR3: CASSPMDGNYGYTF

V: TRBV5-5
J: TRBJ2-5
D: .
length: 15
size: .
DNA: TGTGCCAGCAGCTTTGGCCCTCAAGACCAAGAGACCCAGTACTTC
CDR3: CASSFGPQDQETQYF

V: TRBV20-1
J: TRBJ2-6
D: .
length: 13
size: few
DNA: TGCAGTGCTAGCGAGTCTGGGGCCAACGTCCTGACTTTC
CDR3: CSASESGANVLTF

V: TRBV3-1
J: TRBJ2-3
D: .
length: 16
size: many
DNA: TGTGCCAGCAGCCAAGCTCAGGTCCTGAGCACAGATACGCAGTATTTT
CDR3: CASSQAQVLSTDTQYF

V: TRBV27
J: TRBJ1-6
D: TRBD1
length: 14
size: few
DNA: TGTGCCAGCCGGACAGGGTTCTCTGGGTCACCCCTCCACTTT
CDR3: CASRTGFSGSPLHF

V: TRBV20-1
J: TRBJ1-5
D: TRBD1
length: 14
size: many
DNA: TGCAGTGCTAGAGCACAGGGGACTTCTGAGCCCCAGCATTTT
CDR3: CSARAQGTSEPQHF

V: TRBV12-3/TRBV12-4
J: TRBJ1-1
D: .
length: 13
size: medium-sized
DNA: TGTGCCAGCAGTCAGCAGGGAGTGGCTGAAGCTTTCTTT
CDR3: CASSQQGVAEAFF

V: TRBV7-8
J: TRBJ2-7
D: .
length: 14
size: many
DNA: TGTGCCAGCAGCTTTTCTGACCCCGAGTTCGAGCAGTACTTC
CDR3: CASSFSDPEFEQYF

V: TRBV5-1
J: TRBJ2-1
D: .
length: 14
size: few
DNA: TGCGCCAGCAGCTTGGCGGTCAGCTACAATGAGCAGTTCTTC
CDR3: CASSLAVSYNEQFF

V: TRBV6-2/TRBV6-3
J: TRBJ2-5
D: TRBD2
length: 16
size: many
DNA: TGTGCCAGCAGTTACCTAGCGGGGCAACCGCAAGAGACCCAGTACTTC
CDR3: CASSYLAGQPQETQYF

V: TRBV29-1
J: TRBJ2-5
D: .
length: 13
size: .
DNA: TGCAGCGTACGACAGGGAGGTCGAGAGACCCAGTACTTC
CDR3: CSVRQGGRETQYF